This T cell receptor beta chain is from a study of CD8+CD57+ T cells in acquired aplastic anemia. Across the study: CD4+ and CD8+ cells, once sorted, gave DNA averaging about 3 ug.

Study-wide results and caveats: The CD8+ Simpson's diversity of patients and controls was not significantly different.

This clonotype was found a few times. Its antigen is unidentified. CD8+CD57+ cell expansion, shown by flow cytometry, had occurred in the patients selected for sequencing. The enrolled patients all had severe acquired aplastic anemia. Patients had undergone no therapy by the time their blood was sampled. TCR beta VDJ combinations and CDR3 sequences were profiled from genomic DNA. Using its own MiXCR run on the reads, TCRdb lists one record per CDR3 protein. The table includes about half a million distinct CDR3 sequences, under 40% detected once. The CDR3 covers 15 residues. V gave up 4 bases and J gave up 6 bases, with 18 bases separating them. CDR1 is SGDLS and CDR2 is YYNGEE in the germline V gene.

The sequence was obtained from a human donor with aplastic anemia. The rearrangement uses TRBV9 and TRBJ2-3, with D possibly being TRBD1 (5 bases). Sequencing input: sorted CD4+, CD8+, or CD8+CD57+ T cells (not recorded which) from PBMCs. The CDR3 sequence: CASSIRGARWDTQYF. For the CDR3, the DNA is TGTGCCAGCAGCATTCGTGGGGCTAGATGGGATACGCAGTATTTT.